The clone carrying this TCR beta chain was recorded once. Its specificity is not known. The data belong to a study of cytomegalovirus exposure and HLA in healthy donors. Study background: The 120 or so validation repertoires used a platform that matched the one used for the approximately 700 first-cohort repertoires, as a later analysis reported. Regarding the study as a whole: In vitro assays verified that three CMV-associated chains recognized CMV antigens specifically. Whilst most TCR sequences proved rare, a subset of public TCRs occurred across many donors.

Measured with immunoSEQ multiplex PCR; TCRdb has only the in-frame clones, and not every one. The data show 100,000 to 150,000 clones, with roughly nine tenths seen just once and 0.95% to 1.5% held by the top ten. While the first cohort had 600 to 750 subjects, the donors belonged to the separate validation cohort of more than 95 subjects. The CDR3 runs to 16 residues. J gave up 0 bases and V 2 bases, and 4 bases lay outside the gene matches. CDR1 SEHNR and CDR2 FQNEAQ come from the germline V gene (reference sequence). The sequence derives from a woman younger than 30 in good health and CMV-seronegative. The V and J genes are TRBV7-9 and TRBJ1-5; 7 nucleotides match TRBD1. The sequencing sample was made of PBMCs. The CDR3 DNA reads as TGTGCCAGCAGCTTATGGACAGGCGATAGCAATCAGCCCCAGCATTTT. It is translated as CASSLWTGDSNQPQHF.